Sequencing of this TCR beta chain was carried out in a study of shared clonotypes between healthy human individuals. At the level of the study: Three CD4 naive, three CD4 memory, two CD8 naive and one CD8 memory plate were used per donor.

Study-level findings and limits: Of the naive CD4 clonotypes, approximately 5% were shared across several donors. Naive subsets typically showed greater estimated richness than memory subsets.

This clone was seen once. Its antigen is undetermined. CD45RO-negative, CCR7-positively selected cells formed the naive CD8 fraction, excluding terminally differentiated effector memory CD45RA+ cells. The study drew all its donors from Caucasian adults living in Nashville, Tennessee. Profiling relied on immunoSEQ multiplex PCR, and the TCRdb table lists in-frame clones only, not all of them. Found here are 760,000 or so clones, approximately 96% of them singletons; the top ten hold less than 0.3%. The receptor was derived from a man aged 25-40 years in good health. The specimen sequenced was naive CD8+ T cells sorted from blood.

In DNA form, the CDR3 reads TGCAGCGTTGAAGATGGCCTGGGACAGGGGGCCGTTGGTGAAAAACTGTTTTTT. It codes for CSVEDGLGQGAVGEKLFF. The J gene is TRBJ1-4, the V gene TRBV29-1; 12 bases fit TRBD1. With 0 bases clipped from V and 7 bases from J, the junction kept 12 bases outside the gene matches. This CDR3 has 18 residues. Germline CDR1 reads SQVTM; CDR2 reads ANQGSEA.